These 7 T cell receptor beta chains were sequenced from one sample in a study of low-dose radiotherapy and immunotherapy resistance in tumors (dated by TCRdb to about 2022). Superscript III and a set of TRAV- and TRBV-specific primers were used to synthesize first-strand cDNA, so that both TCRalpha and TCRbeta chains were covered. TCRs were amplified for approximately 20 PCR cycles with Phusion, using a constant-region primer paired with the adapter attached to the V primers. Using fastp trimming at Q25 and MiXCR clonotype assembly, TCRdb reanalyzed the public sequencing data and kept in-frame beta chains. Rows are combined by CDR3 protein, so each entry shows the most common genes and DNA. The sample has 16,000 or so distinct CDR3 sequences on record, 70% of them singletons. The leading ten clones occupy 5.5% to 7% of the sample. These receptors originate from a human donor with advanced metastatic prostate, ovarian, gallbladder or colorectal cancer (not recorded which). This table probably holds off-target reads from a library built for another chain.

This clonotype was detected a few times. The rearrangement links TRBV5-1 to TRBJ2-3; D assignment may be TRBD1 or TRBD2 (6 bases each). The germline V and J ends were trimmed by 6 bases and 2 bases, with 22 bases remaining between them. Per germline, CDR1 SGHRS and CDR2 YFSETQ. This CDR3 is built from 17 residues. Here the CDR3 reads CASNRGHSDGLTDTQYF. For the CDR3, the DNA is TGCGCCAGCAACCGGGGGCATAGCGACGGGCTCACAGATACGCAGTATTTT.

The V and J genes are TRBV9 and TRBJ2-2, with 8 nucleotides matching TRBD2. CDR1 SGDLS and CDR2 YYNGEE come from the germline V gene. This CDR3 is built from 16 residues. J lost 3 bases, V lost 3 bases, and 7 bases had no gene match. This CDR3 reads CASSATGLDDTGELFF. The CDR3 DNA is TGTGCCAGCAGCGCGACGGGACTAGATGACACCGGGGAGCTGTTTTTT. The whole variable domain, remainder taken from reference TRBV9 and TRBJ2-2, is DSGVTQTPKHLITATGQRVTLRCSPRSGDLSVYWYQQSLDQGLQFLIQYYNGEERAKGNILERFSAQQFPDLHSELNLSSLELGDSALYFCASSATGLDDTGELFFGEGSRLTVL.

For the CDR3, the DNA is TGTGCCAGCAGCGATGCCGGGGCAGGGTCCCATCCCGGGGAGCTGTTTTTT. Protein: CASSDAGAGSHPGELFF. The V and J genes are TRBV28 and TRBJ2-2; perhaps D is TRBD1 or TRBD2 (5 bases each). V lost 6 bases and J 6 bases, leaving 23 bases between the germline ends. The CDR3 has 17 amino acids. CDR1 is MDHEN and CDR2 is SYDVKM in the germline V gene.

As concerns this clonotype: At one of its ends the junction is not consistent with the germline gene, which may arise from a read error. This chain connects TRBV28 to TRBJ2-7, with D uncertain. This CDR3 region has 12 residues. The germline V gene has CDR1 MDHEN and CDR2 SYDVKM. Here the CDR3 reads CASSLWALTPHF. As DNA, the CDR3 is TGTGCCAGCAGTTTATGGGCTCTTACTCCCCACTTC. The full variable domain, rest sourced from reference TRBV28 and TRBJ2-7, is DVKVTQSSRYLVKRTGEKVFLECVQDMDHENMFWYRQDPGLGLRLIYFSYDVKMKEKGDIPEGYSVSREKKERFSLILESASTNQTSMYLCASSLWALTPHFGPGTRLTVT.

This clonotype was picked up a small number of times. This sequence joins TRBV18 and TRBJ1-4, with D perhaps TRBD1 (5 bases). This CDR3 has 15 residues. The ends were cut back, 0 bases at V and 8 bases at J, with 13 bases in the middle. CDR1 and CDR2 from the germline V gene are KGHSH and LQKENI. This CDR3 reads CASSPPEGFGEKLFF. The CDR3 DNA follows: TGTGCCAGCTCACCACCGGAGGGGTTTGGGGAAAAACTGTTTTTT.

This chain connects TRBV5-8 to TRBJ2-2; D not resolved. Looked up from germline, CDR1 is SGHTS and CDR2 is YDEGEE. Trimming pared 0 bases from V and 0 bases from J, leaving 12 bases between. The length of the CDR3 is 17 residues. CDR3: CASSLVGYGSNTGELFF. DNA of the CDR3: TGTGCCAGCAGCTTGGTTGGGTACGGGTCGAACACCGGGGAGCTGTTTTTT.

The chain carries TRBV6-2 or TRBV6-3 and TRBJ2-1; 8 positions match TRBD1. Unmatched junction bases numbered 4, after V lost 2 bases and J lost 7 bases. This CDR3 has 14 amino acids. Germline-derived CDR1 and CDR2 are MNHEY and SVGEGT. The CDR3, as DNA: TGTGCCAGCAGTTACAGGACAGGGCTAAATGAGCAGTTCTTC. As protein: CASSYRTGLNEQFF.